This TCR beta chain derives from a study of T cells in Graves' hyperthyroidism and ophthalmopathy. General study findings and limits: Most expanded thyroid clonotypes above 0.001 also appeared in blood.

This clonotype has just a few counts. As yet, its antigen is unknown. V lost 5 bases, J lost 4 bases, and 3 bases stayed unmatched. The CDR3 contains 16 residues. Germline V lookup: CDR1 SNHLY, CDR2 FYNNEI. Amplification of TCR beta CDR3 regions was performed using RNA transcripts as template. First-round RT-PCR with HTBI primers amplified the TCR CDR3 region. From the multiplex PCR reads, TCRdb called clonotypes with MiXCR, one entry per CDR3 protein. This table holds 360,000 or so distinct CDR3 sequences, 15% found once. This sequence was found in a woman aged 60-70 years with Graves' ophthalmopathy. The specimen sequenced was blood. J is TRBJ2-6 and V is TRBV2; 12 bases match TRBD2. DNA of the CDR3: TGTGCCAGCAGTACTAGCGGGAGGTACGGGGCCAACGTCCTGACTTTC. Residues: CASSTSGRYGANVLTF.